These 6 T cell receptor beta chains originate from one sample sequenced in a study of cytomegalovirus exposure and HLA in healthy donors. Researchers ran the PCR with 60 Vbeta and 13 Jbeta primers. This table comes from immunoSEQ multiplex PCR, and its TCRdb copy is limited to in-frame clones, with some not included. The sample shows some 150,000 clones, roughly 63% of them seen only once. The sequenced material came from PBMCs. All receptors come from a woman aged 55-70 years in good health and CMV-seropositive.

The gene calls are TRBV7-8 and TRBJ2-3; TRBD2 is a possible D gene (6 bases). This CDR3 spans 15 amino acids. V dropped 7 bases and J dropped 0 bases, with 14 bases sitting between them. CDR1 is SGHVS and CDR2 is FQNEAQ in the germline V gene. The CDR3 reads CASNVAEHSTDTQYF. The CDR3 DNA follows: TGTGCCAGCAACGTAGCGGAGCATAGCACAGATACGCAGTATTTT.

Concerning this clone itself: The junction departs from germline at one end; a sequencing error may be responsible. V is TRBV10-3 and J is TRBJ1-1, with 10 bases matching TRBD1. Germline CDR1 ENHRY, CDR2 SYGVKD. The CDR3 is 15 amino acids. Here the CDR3 DNA reads TGTGCCAAAACCGTTAAGGGACAGGGGAACACTAAAGCTTTCTTT. It yields the protein CAKTVKGQGNTKAFF.

The genes are TRBV2 and TRBJ2-1, with a tentative D call TRBD2 (6 bases). Trimming removed 8 bases at V and 5 bases at J, with 10 bases between. CDR1 is SNHLY and CDR2 is FYNNEI in the germline V gene. The CDR3 covers 12 residues. CDR3 sequence reads: CASRRGNNEQFF. In DNA, the CDR3 is TGTGCCAGCCGTCGGGGGAACAATGAGCAGTTCTTC.

The chain carries TRBV5-1 and TRBJ1-1; 10 bases match TRBD1. The CDR3 covers 15 residues. V shed 4 bases and J 8 bases; nucleotides not matched to a gene: 11. The V gene's germline CDR1 is SGHRS and CDR2 YFSETQ. The CDR3 region is CASSVKPGQGTEAFF. CDR3 DNA: TGCGCCAGCAGCGTGAAACCGGGACAGGGGACCGAAGCTTTCTTT.

This chain joins TRBV5-6 and TRBJ2-7, with D maybe TRBD2 (6 bases). From germline, CDR1 is SGHDT and CDR2 YYEEEE. The CDR3 contains 15 residues. The V and J ends lost 0 bases and 2 bases respectively, with 12 bases between them. CDR3 bases: TGTGCCAGCAGCTTGGGAGGGGCTAGCGCCTACGAGCAGTACTTC. Amino acid sequence: CASSLGGASAYEQYF.

The chain links TRBV7-8 to TRBJ2-7, with 14 bases aligning to TRBD2. Germline-derived CDR1 and CDR2 are SGHVS and FQNEAQ. The ends lost 5 bases at V and 3 bases at J; junction bases unmatched: 6. The CDR3 totals 16 residues. The CDR3 region has the DNA TGTGCCAGCAGCCTAAGGACTAGCGGGAGGAACTACGAGCAGTACTTC. This encodes CASSLRTSGRNYEQYF.